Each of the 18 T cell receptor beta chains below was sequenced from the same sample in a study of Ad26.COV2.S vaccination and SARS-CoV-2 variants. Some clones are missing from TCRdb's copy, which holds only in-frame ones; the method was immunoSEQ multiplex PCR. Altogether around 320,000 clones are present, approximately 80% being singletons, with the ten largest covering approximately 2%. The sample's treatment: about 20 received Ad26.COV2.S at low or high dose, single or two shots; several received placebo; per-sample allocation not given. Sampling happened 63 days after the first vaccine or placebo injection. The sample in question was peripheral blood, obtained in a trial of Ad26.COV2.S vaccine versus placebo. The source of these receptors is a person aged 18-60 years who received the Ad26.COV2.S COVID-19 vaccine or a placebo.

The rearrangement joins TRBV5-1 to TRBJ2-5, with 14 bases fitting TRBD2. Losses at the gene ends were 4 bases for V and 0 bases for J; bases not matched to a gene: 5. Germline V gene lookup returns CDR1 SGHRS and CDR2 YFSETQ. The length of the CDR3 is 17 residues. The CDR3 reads CASSRGTSGGNQETQYF. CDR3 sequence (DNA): TGCGCCAGCAGCCGAGGGACTAGCGGGGGAAACCAAGAGACCCAGTACTTC.

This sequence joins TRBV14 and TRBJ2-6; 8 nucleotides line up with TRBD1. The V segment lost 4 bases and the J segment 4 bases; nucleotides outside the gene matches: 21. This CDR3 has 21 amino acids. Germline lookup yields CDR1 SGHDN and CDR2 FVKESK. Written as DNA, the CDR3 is TGTGCCAGCAGCCCGCCCTACACTGGCAGGGGGCGCCTTTGGGGGGCCAACGTCCTGACTTTC. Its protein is CASSPPYTGRGRLWGANVLTF.

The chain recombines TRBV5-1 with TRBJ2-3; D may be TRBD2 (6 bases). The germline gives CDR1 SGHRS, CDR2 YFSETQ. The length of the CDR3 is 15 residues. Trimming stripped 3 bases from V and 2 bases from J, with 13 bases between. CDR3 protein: CASSSSGRSTDTQYF. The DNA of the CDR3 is TGCGCCAGCAGCTCATCGGGGAGGTCCACAGATACGCAGTATTTT.

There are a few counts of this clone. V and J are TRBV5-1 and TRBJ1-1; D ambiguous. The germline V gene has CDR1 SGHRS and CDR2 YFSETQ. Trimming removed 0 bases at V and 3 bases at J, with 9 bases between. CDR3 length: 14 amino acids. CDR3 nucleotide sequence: TGCGCCAGCAGCTTGGATGCCAGACACACTGAAGCTTTCTTT. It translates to CASSLDARHTEAFF. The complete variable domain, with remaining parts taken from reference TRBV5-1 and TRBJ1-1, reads KAGVTQTPRYLIKTRGQQVTLSCSPISGHRSVSWYQQTPGQGLQFLFEYFSETQRNKGNFPGRFSGRQFSNSRSEMNVSTLELGDSALYLCASSLDARHTEAFFGQGTRLTVV.

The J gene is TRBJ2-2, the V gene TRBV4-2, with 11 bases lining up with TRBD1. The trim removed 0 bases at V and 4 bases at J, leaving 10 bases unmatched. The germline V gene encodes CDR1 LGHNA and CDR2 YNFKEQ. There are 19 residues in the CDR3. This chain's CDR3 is CASSQEGLAGTGGTGELFF. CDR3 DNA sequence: TGTGCCAGCAGCCAAGAAGGGCTCGCTGGGACAGGGGGCACCGGGGAGCTGTTTTTT.

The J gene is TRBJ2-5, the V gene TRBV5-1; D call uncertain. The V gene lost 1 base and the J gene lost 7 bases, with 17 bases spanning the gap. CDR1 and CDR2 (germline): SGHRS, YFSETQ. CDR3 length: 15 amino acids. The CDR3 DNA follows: TGCGCCAGCAGCTTGACCGGGCTCAACCTGGGGACCCAGTACTTC. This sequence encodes CASSLTGLNLGTQYF.

The CDR3, as DNA: TGTGCCAGCAGCCCAGCGGCCACCGGGGAGCTGTTTTTT. Residues: CASSPAATGELFF. V is TRBV5-4 and J is TRBJ2-2; D might be TRBD2 (5 bases). Trimming cost V 4 bases and J 4 bases, with 8 bases left between them. The CDR3 contains 13 residues. In germline, CDR1 is SGHNT, CDR2 YYREEE (reference sequence).

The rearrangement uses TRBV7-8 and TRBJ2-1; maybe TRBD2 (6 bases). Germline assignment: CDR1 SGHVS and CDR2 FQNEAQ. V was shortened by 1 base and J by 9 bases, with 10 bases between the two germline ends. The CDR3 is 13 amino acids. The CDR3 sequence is CASSLVGDSEQFF. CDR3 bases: TGTGCCAGCAGCTTAGTGGGGGACTCTGAGCAGTTCTTC.

The chain's CDR3 is CASRTVFSGVKADTQYF. Written as DNA, the CDR3 is TGTGCCAGCAGAACCGTCTTTAGCGGGGTGAAGGCAGATACGCAGTATTTT. This chain connects TRBV7-8 to TRBJ2-3; TRBD2 agrees at 8 bases. This CDR3 is built from 17 residues. Per the germline V gene, CDR1 is SGHVS and CDR2 is FQNEAQ. J lost 4 bases, V lost 6 bases, and 15 bases had no gene match.

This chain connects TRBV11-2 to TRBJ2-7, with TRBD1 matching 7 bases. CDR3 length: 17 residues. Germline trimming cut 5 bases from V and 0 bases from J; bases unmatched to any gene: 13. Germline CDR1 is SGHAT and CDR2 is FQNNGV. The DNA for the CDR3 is TGTGCCAGCAGCCCTCACACAGGGGCGTTTGGCTCCTACGAGCAGTACTTC. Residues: CASSPHTGAFGSYEQYF.

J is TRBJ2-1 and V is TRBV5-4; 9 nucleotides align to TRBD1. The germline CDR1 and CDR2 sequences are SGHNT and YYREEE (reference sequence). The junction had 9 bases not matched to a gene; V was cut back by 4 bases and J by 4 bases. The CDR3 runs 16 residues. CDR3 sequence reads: CASSVRTGEWYNEQFF. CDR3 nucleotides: TGTGCCAGCAGCGTTAGGACAGGGGAGTGGTACAATGAGCAGTTCTTC. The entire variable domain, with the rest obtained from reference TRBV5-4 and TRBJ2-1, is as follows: ETGVTQSPTHLIKTRGQQVTLRCSSQSGHNTVSWYQQALGQGPQFIFQYYREEENGRGNFPPRFSGLQFPNYSSELNVNALELDDSALYLCASSVRTGEWYNEQFFGPGTRLTVL.

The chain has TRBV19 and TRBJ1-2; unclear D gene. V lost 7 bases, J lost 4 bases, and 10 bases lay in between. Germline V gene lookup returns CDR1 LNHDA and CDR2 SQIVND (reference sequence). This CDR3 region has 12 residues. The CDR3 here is CASKKEGYGYTF. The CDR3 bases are TGTGCCAGTAAAAAAGAGGGCTATGGCTACACCTTC.

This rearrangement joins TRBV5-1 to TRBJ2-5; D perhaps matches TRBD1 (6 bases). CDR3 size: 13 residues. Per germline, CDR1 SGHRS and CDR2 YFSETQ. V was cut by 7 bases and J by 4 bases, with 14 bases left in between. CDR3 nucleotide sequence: TGCGCCAGCCGAGGACAGTCGCGAGAGACCCAGTACTTC. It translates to CASRGQSRETQYF.

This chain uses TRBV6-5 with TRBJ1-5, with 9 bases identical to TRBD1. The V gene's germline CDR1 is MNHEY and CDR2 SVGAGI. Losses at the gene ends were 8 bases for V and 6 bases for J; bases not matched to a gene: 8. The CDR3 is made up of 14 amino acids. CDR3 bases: TGTGCCAGCGGCTGGACAGGGGTTGGTCAGCCCCAGCATTTT. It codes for CASGWTGVGQPQHF.

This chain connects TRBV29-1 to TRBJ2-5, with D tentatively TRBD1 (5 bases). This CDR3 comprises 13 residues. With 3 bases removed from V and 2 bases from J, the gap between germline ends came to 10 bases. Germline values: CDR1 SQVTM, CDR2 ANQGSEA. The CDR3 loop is CSVESRVQETQYF. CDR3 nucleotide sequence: TGCAGCGTTGAGAGCAGGGTACAAGAGACCCAGTACTTC.

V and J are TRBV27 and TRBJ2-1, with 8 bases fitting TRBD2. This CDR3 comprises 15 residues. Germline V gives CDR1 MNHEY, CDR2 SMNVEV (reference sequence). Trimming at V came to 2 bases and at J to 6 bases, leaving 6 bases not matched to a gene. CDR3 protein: CASSLGAGVSNEQFF. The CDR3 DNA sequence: TGTGCCAGCAGTTTAGGAGCGGGGGTGAGCAATGAGCAGTTCTTC.

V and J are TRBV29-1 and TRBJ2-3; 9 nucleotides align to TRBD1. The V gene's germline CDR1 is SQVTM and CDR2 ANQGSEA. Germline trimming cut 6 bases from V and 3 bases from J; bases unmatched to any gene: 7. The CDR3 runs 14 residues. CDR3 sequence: CSVVGGQGTDTQYF. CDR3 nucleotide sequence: TGCAGCGTCGTGGGAGGACAGGGGACAGATACGCAGTATTTT.

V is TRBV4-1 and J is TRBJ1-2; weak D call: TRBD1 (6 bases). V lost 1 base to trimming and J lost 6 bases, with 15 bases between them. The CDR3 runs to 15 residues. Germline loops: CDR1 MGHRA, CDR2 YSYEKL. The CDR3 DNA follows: TGCGCCAGCAGCCAAGTAATACAGGGTTTCGATGGCTACACCTTC. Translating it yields CASSQVIQGFDGYTF.